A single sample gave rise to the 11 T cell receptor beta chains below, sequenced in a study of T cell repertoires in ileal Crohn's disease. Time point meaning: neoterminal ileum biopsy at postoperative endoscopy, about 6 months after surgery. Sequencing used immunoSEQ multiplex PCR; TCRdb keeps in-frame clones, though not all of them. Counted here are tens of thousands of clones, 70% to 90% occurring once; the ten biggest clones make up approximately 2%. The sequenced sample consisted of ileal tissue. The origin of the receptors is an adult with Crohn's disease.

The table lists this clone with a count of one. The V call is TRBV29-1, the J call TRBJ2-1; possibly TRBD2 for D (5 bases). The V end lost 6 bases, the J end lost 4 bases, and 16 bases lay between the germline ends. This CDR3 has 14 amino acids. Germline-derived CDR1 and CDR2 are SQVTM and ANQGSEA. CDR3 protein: CSVARVEGYNEQFF. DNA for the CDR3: TGCAGCGTAGCGAGGGTCGAGGGTTACAATGAGCAGTTCTTC.

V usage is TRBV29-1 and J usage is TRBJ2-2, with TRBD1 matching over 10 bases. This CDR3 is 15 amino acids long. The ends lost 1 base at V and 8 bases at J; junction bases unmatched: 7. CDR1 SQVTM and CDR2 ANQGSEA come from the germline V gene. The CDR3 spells CSVEVWDRGGGELFF. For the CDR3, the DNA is TGCAGCGTTGAAGTTTGGGACAGGGGAGGTGGGGAGCTGTTTTTT.

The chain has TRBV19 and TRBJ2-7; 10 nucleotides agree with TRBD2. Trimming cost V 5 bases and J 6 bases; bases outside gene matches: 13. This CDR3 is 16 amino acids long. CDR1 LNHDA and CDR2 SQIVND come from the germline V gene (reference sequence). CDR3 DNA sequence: TGTGCCAGTAGTTTACTAGCGGGGAAGAGTTATGGCGAGCAGTACTTC. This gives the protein CASSLLAGKSYGEQYF.

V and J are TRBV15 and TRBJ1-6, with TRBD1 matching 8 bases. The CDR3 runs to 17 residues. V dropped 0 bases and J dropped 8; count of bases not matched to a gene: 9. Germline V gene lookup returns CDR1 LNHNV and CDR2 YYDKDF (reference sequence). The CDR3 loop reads CATSRESRQGRDSPLHF. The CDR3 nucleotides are TGTGCCACCAGCAGAGAATCAAGACAGGGGAGGGATTCACCCCTCCACTTT.

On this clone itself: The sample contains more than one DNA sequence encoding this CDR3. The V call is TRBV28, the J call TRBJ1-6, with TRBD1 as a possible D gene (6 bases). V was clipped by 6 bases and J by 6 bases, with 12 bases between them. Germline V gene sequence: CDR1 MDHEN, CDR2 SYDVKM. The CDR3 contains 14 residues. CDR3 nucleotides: TGTGCCAGCAGCCTGGGACACAGTAATTCACCCCTCCACTTT. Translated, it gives CASSLGHSNSPLHF.

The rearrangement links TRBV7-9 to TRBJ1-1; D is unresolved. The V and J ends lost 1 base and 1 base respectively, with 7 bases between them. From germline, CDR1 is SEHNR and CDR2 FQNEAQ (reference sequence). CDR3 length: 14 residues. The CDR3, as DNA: TGTGCCAGCAGCTTAGTTGGCAAGAACACTGAAGCTTTCTTT. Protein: CASSLVGKNTEAFF.

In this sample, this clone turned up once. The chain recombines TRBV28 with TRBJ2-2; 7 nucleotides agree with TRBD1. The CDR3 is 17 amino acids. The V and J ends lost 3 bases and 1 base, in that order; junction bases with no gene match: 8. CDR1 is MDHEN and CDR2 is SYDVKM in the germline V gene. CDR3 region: CASSFIQAGGNTGELFF. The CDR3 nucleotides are TGTGCCAGCAGTTTTATCCAGGCAGGGGGGAACACCGGGGAGCTGTTTTTT.

CDR3 region: CASSRRGLNNEQFF. The DNA of the CDR3 is TGTGCCAGCAGCCGACGCGGACTCAACAATGAGCAGTTCTTC. This rearrangement joins TRBV11-3 to TRBJ2-1; perhaps TRBD2 as D (5 bases). The CDR3 is 14 amino acids. Trimming removed 5 bases at V and 5 bases at J, with 13 bases between. Germline CDR1 reads SGHNT; CDR2 reads YENEEA.

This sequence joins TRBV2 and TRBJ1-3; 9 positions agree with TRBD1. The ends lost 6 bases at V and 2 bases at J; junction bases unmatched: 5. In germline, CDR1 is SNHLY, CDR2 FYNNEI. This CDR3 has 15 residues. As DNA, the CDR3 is TGTGCCAGCAGGCCCAGACAGGGGGCTGGAAACACCATATATTTT. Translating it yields CASRPRQGAGNTIYF.

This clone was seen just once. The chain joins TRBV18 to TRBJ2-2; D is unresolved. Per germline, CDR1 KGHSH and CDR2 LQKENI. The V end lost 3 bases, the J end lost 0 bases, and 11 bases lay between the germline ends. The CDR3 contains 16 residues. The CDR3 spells CASSPSEIANTGELFF. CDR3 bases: TGTGCCAGCTCACCGTCCGAGATTGCGAACACCGGGGAGCTGTTTTTT.

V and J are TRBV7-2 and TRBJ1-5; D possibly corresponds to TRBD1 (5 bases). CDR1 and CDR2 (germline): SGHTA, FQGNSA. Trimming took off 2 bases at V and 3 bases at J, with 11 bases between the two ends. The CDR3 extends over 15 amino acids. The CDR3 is CASSLRWGPNQPQHF. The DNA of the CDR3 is TGTGCCAGCAGCTTACGGTGGGGCCCCAATCAGCCCCAGCATTTT.